These 7 T cell receptor beta chains came from one sample sequenced in a study of CD4 T cells in relation to SARS-CoV-2 and coronaviruses. CD4+ T cells from unexposed donors were obtained before the COVID-19 pandemic (2011-2018). Only in-frame clones appear in the TCRdb table, and some are missing; sequencing was by immunoSEQ multiplex PCR. The data hold approximately 70,000 clones, with 80% to 95% observed a single time. Material for sequencing was naive CD4+ T cells from PBMCs. Noted subset: naive CD4+ T cells isolated by negative enrichment. The receptor source for this set is a human donor in good health.

The chain employs TRBV18 and TRBJ2-2, with D possibly matching TRBD2 (6 bases). The V end was cut by 1 base, the J end by 4 bases, with 10 bases between. The CDR3 is 15 residues long. The V gene's germline CDR1 is KGHSH and CDR2 LQKENI. CDR3 bases: TGTGCCAGCTCACCACGGGACTCATTCACCGGGGAGCTGTTTTTT. Protein product: CASSPRDSFTGELFF.

V and J are TRBV5-1 and TRBJ2-7, with 16 bases identical to TRBD2. J lost 7 bases, V lost 3 bases, and 1 base had no gene match. Germline CDR1 and CDR2: SGHRS and YFSETQ. The CDR3 extends over 14 amino acids. CDR3 coding DNA: TGCGCCAGCAGCTCGGGACTAGCGGGAGGGGAGCAGTACTTC. Encoded protein: CASSSGLAGGEQYF.

The chain is built from TRBV7-3 and TRBJ2-3; 11 positions agree with TRBD2. The CDR3 is 15 amino acids. Germline V lookup: CDR1 SGHTA, CDR2 FQGTGA. The ends lost 3 bases at V and 5 bases at J; junction bases unmatched: 4. CDR3 residues: CASSFEGLAGDTQYF. CDR3 DNA: TGTGCCAGCAGCTTTGAAGGACTAGCGGGAGATACGCAGTATTTT.

The chain joins TRBV10-3 to TRBJ2-1; D is possibly TRBD1 or TRBD2 (7 bases each). Germline lookup yields CDR1 ENHRY and CDR2 SYGVKD. This CDR3 contains 17 residues. V lost 2 bases and J lost 2, with 16 bases in between. This chain's CDR3 is CAISEERGGGAYNEQFF. The CDR3, as DNA: TGTGCCATCAGTGAGGAGCGGGGAGGGGGCGCCTACAATGAGCAGTTCTTC.

V is TRBV7-2 and J is TRBJ2-7; 7 positions match TRBD1. The length of the CDR3 is 13 residues. CDR1 is SGHTA and CDR2 is FQGNSA in the germline V gene. V gave up 5 bases and J gave up 5 bases; unmatched junction bases: 6. In DNA form, the CDR3 reads TGTGCCAGCAGCGCAGACAGGGATCACGAGCAGTACTTC. This gives the protein CASSADRDHEQYF. The full variable domain, rest sourced from reference TRBV7-2 and TRBJ2-7, is GAGVSQSPSNKVTEKGKDVELRCDPISGHTALYWYRQSLGQGLEFLIYFQGNSAPDKSGLPSDRFSAERTGGSVSTLTIQRTQQEDSAVYLCASSADRDHEQYFGPGTRLTVT.

The chain has TRBV7-3 and TRBJ2-2; a weak D match, TRBD1 (6 bases). Germline V gene sequence: CDR1 SGHTA, CDR2 FQGTGA. The CDR3 is made up of 14 amino acids. V lost 3 bases, J lost 6 bases, and 11 bases lay in between. The CDR3: CASSFRGGAGELFF. As DNA, the CDR3 is TGTGCCAGCAGCTTCCGTGGGGGCGCCGGGGAGCTGTTTTTT.

The chain employs TRBV28 and TRBJ1-1; D not resolved. Trimming stripped 3 bases from V and 11 bases from J, with 13 bases between. The germline V gene encodes CDR1 MDHEN and CDR2 SYDVKM. The CDR3 sequence is 12 residues long. The CDR3 bases are TGTGCCAGCAGTTTGCTTGAGTCGGCTGCTTTCTTT. Translation: CASSLLESAAFF.